This T cell receptor beta chain was identified in a study of T cells in Graves' hyperthyroidism and ophthalmopathy (dated by TCRdb to between 2018 and 2021). About the investigation overall: Peripheral blood was sampled at the time of initial diagnosis, prior to any treatment. Prospective prediction of ophthalmopathy was tested in an independent validation cohort of 18 to 20 hyperthyroidism patients and approximately 17 patients who later progressed to ophthalmopathy. For training and testing, the 100 or so patients in the discovery cohort were randomly divided in a 7:3 ratio. The paper describes TCR Vbeta CDR3 sequencing of 120 to 150 peripheral blood samples, made up of some 40 ophthalmopathy patients, approximately 73 hyperthyroidism patients and 17 progressor patients. To identify distinguishing TCR V-J signatures, a discovery cohort of 90 to 100 patients was used, comprising 43 with Graves' ophthalmopathy and about 59 with stable Graves' hyperthyroidism. The study also compared thyroid tissue and blood T-cell repertoires from a handful of Graves' hyperthyroidism patients. After sampling, hyperthyroidism patients received methimazole starting at 30 mg daily, and ophthalmopathy patients received high-dose intravenous methylprednisolone. General findings and caveats noted by the study authors: In validation, the model predicted progression to ophthalmopathy a median of about 6 months before onset, with approximately 71% sensitivity and roughly 77% specificity. Sample size was not statistically predetermined, and investigators were not blinded to group allocation. In cross-validation, a model built on a 13 V-J signature told ophthalmopathy apart from stable hyperthyroidism with over 85% sensitivity and about 81% specificity, and in testing the same model reached 80%/75%. Most expanded thyroid clonotypes (frequency above 0.001) were also found in blood, which suggests that blood repertoires may mirror thyroid immune responses.

The CDR3 contains 15 residues, cysteine and phenylalanine counted. Only the CDR3 part of the read is kept: 45 bases, read in frame from the first base. V trim: 7 bases; J trim: 2 bases; unmatched bases: 7. As encoded in the germline V gene, CDR1 is SGHTA while CDR2 is FQGNSA. The TCR beta CDR3 regions were amplified from the RNA transcripts. A first-round RT-PCR of the TCR CDR3 used the HTBI primer set with the Qiagen OneStep RT-PCR kit. Libraries were constructed in a second round of multiplex PCR, after which size selection and purification were carried out. Paired-end sequencing of the libraries was performed with 100 bp reads on an Illumina HiSeq2000. As for the authors' bioinformatics: SOAPnuke was used to process the raw data, with reads discarded if the reads contained adapters or uncalled bases, had a mean Phred below 15, or lacked an exact constant-primer or identifier match. COPE v1.2.5 was used to merge high-quality paired reads, and clonotypes were defined as unique nucleotide sequences. MiTCR v1.1 was used to align the clonotypes against IMGT TRBV, TRBD and TRBJ reference segments. The analysis was restricted to V-J combinations with a frequency above 0.0001, which together covered around 99% of the repertoires. A TCS score was defined as the ratio between F50 (clonal expansion) and ExV (chaos), using BLOSUM62-based TCRdist between CDR3 peptides within each V-J. Welch's t-statistics and random forest reduced approximately 520 V-J features to about 13, which were used in a naive Bayes classifier (R e1071). TCRdb applied fastp at Q25 and MiXCR to the public reads, then kept only in-frame beta chains. Rows are unified per CDR3 protein, each entry keeping the most common DNA and genes. V and J calls and clone size were set by TCRdb, not the authors. Counted in this sample were approximately 420,000 distinct CDR3 sequences; about 15% of them appeared once. Over 25% of the sample comes from the top ten.

A patient counted as having stable Graves' hyperthyroidism if no progression to ophthalmopathy occurred over 18 months of follow-up. The hyperthyroidism patients were between 18 and 65 years old and newly diagnosed, with a disease duration of less than 2 months. Exclusion was applied to patients with uncontrolled infections, other autoimmune diseases, pregnancy or lactation. Diagnoses were established on the basis of clinical symptoms, serum thyroxine and TRAb, thyroid ultrasound, and orbital computed tomography. Ficoll-Paque density gradient centrifugation was used to isolate PBMCs from 9.5 to 10 ml of fresh peripheral blood. Total RNA was extracted using Trizol reagent, and RNA quality was assessed on an Agilent 2100 Bioanalyzer. This clonotype was counted ten times or more. Its binding antigen is unknown. Qualities for individual bases were not recorded, and no much larger clone is one base off.

The TCR was taken from a woman between 25 and 40 years old with Graves' hyperthyroidism. Recombination connected TRBV7-2 to TRBJ2-1, with 8 middle bases fitting TRBD2. What was sequenced was blood. The DNA sequence follows: TGTGCCAGCACCCCCCGGGAGGGCCCCTACAATGAGCAGTTCTTC. Its protein product is CASTPREGPYNEQFF.